Below, 27 T cell receptor beta chains from the same sample are listed, as sequenced in a study of T cells in localized non-small cell lung cancer. Assay used: immunoSEQ multiplex PCR; TCRdb lists only in-frame clones, some missing. There are 2,000 to 2,500 clones in the sample; approximately 24% occur only once, and 13% lies in the top ten. Sample: lung tumor tissue, taken before any cancer treatment. The receptors shown here come from a woman aged 40-69 years with stage II squamous cell lung carcinoma.

The CDR3 sequence: CAWSHSEVEEQYF. The CDR3 DNA sequence: TGTGCCTGGAGTCACTCCGAGGTAGAAGAGCAGTACTTC. V usage is TRBV30 and J usage is TRBJ2-7; D remains unclear. The V end was cut by 2 bases, the J end by 7 bases, with 15 bases between. This CDR3 has 13 amino acids. The germline V gene has CDR1 GTSNPN and CDR2 SVGIG (reference sequence). Drawing the rest from reference TRBV30 and TRBJ2-7, the complete variable domain is SQTIHQWPATLVQPVGSPLSLECTVEGTSNPNLYWYRQAAGRGLQLLFYSVGIGQISSEVPQNLSASRPQDRQFILSSKKLLLSDSGFYLCAWSHSEVEEQYFGPGTRLTVT.

The chain recombines TRBV29-1 with TRBJ2-3, with TRBD2 matching 11 bases. This CDR3 region has 15 residues. Unmatched junction bases numbered 6, after V lost 6 bases and J lost 1 base. The germline V gene encodes CDR1 SQVTM and CDR2 ANQGSEA. CDR3 sequence (DNA): TGCAGCGTCCCGACTAGCGGGGCCGGCACAGATACGCAGTATTTT. Protein product: CSVPTSGAGTDTQYF.

This clone was seen a handful of times. J is TRBJ1-2 and V is TRBV6-8, with 8 positions matching TRBD1. J lost 8 bases, V lost 5 bases, and 10 bases had no gene match. Germline V gene lookup returns CDR1 MNHGY and CDR2 SAAAGT. The CDR3 length is 14 residues. In DNA, the CDR3 is TGTGCCAGCAGTGACGAAGGGCAGGGGGCCGGCTACACCTTC. As protein: CASSDEGQGAGYTF.

The chain joins TRBV6-1 to TRBJ2-7, with TRBD2 identical over 7 bases. The CDR3 extends over 13 amino acids. Germline CDR1 MNHNS, CDR2 SASEGT. V gave up 0 bases and J gave up 6 bases; unmatched junction bases: 2. CDR3 sequence: CASSEARGSEQYF. In DNA, the CDR3 is TGTGCCAGCAGTGAAGCGCGGGGGTCCGAGCAGTACTTC.

There are a few counts of this clone. The chain is built from TRBV11-3 and TRBJ2-3, with 8 bases that match TRBD1. The trim removed 6 bases at V and 4 bases at J, leaving 9 bases unmatched. The CDR3 spans 15 residues. Germline V gene lookup returns CDR1 SGHNT and CDR2 YENEEA. The CDR3 here is CASSDRQGSPDTQYF. CDR3 in DNA: TGTGCCAGCAGTGATAGACAGGGGAGCCCAGATACGCAGTATTTT.

V gene TRBV6-8 combines with J gene TRBJ1-3; D remains ambiguous. Germline loops: CDR1 MNHGY, CDR2 SAAAGT. Trimming removed 4 bases at V and 0 bases at J, with 10 bases between. This CDR3 comprises 15 residues. The CDR3 sequence: CASSLNSVSGNTIYF. CDR3 DNA sequence: TGTGCCAGCAGTTTAAACAGCGTCTCTGGAAACACCATATATTTT.

Relative to its sample, this clone is large (0.1 to 1%). The V and J genes are TRBV28 and TRBJ1-1, with a tentative D call TRBD1 (5 bases). Trimming shortened V by 3 bases and J by 4 bases, and 12 bases separated the two germline ends. Germline values: CDR1 MDHEN, CDR2 SYDVKM. The CDR3 sequence is 14 residues long. This chain's CDR3 is CASSFEGRGTEAFF. The CDR3 DNA is TGTGCCAGCAGTTTCGAGGGACGGGGCACTGAAGCTTTCTTT.

This clone was seen a few times. The chain carries TRBV6-8 and TRBJ1-3; D remains unclear. The CDR3 covers 15 residues. In germline, CDR1 is MNHGY, CDR2 SAAAGT. V was pared by 5 bases and J by 0 bases, with 11 bases between. The CDR3 loop is CASSPPDGSGNTIYF. The CDR3, as DNA: TGTGCCAGCAGTCCCCCGGACGGCTCTGGAAACACCATATATTTT.

This clone has more than one count but fewer than ten. This sample also contains other DNA sequences that code for the same CDR3. This chain joins TRBV30 and TRBJ2-5, with unresolved D. CDR1 GTSNPN and CDR2 SVGIG come from the germline V gene (reference sequence). Trimming left V 1 base short and J 5 bases short, with 11 bases between. The CDR3 consists of 13 residues. The CDR3 spells CAWSGGGVETQYF. The CDR3 nucleotides are TGTGCCTGGAGTGGTGGTGGGGTCGAGACCCAGTACTTC.

Of note for this clone: An unread or ambiguous base exists; X represents the residue it encodes. V usage is TRBV19 and J usage is TRBJ1-5; 9 bases are a match to TRBD1. Germline lookup yields CDR1 LNHDA and CDR2 SQIVND (reference sequence). This CDR3 region has 15 residues. With V trimmed by 6 bases and J by 3 bases, 6 bases remained unmatched. CDR3 protein: CASRGGQGXNQPQHF. The CDR3 DNA reads TGTGCCAGTAGGGGGGGACAGGGTGRCAATCAGCCCCAGCATTTT.

This chain connects TRBV6-1 to TRBJ1-2; the D gene is possibly TRBD1 (5 bases). V lost 1 base to trimming and J lost 4 bases, with 16 bases between them. CDR1 is MNHNS, CDR2 SASEGT, per germline. The CDR3 consists of 16 residues. In DNA, the CDR3 is TGTGCCAGCAGTGAAGGGGGAACAGGCCAACCCTATGGCTACACCTTC. Translating it yields CASSEGGTGQPYGYTF.

This clone turned up a few times. This chain links TRBV7-6 with TRBJ2-2, with TRBD2 as a possible D gene (6 bases). The V end was cut by 3 bases, the J end by 0 bases, with 17 bases between. Germline V gene lookup returns CDR1 SGHVS and CDR2 FNYEAQ. CDR3 length: 18 residues. This chain's CDR3 is CASSLGEVRLSNTGELFF. The CDR3 DNA sequence: TGTGCCAGCAGCTTGGGGGAGGTCAGATTATCGAACACCGGGGAGCTGTTTTTT.

This clone counts as medium-sized (0.01 to 0.1%). The V and J genes are TRBV15 and TRBJ2-6, with D unresolved. Trimming shortened V by 1 base and J by 0 bases, and 7 bases separated the two germline ends. The V gene's germline CDR1 is LNHNV and CDR2 YYDKDF (reference sequence). The CDR3 loop spans 16 amino acids. As DNA, the CDR3 is TGTGCCACCAGCAGAGTCGGATCCTCTGGGGCCAACGTCCTGACTTTC. This sequence encodes CATSRVGSSGANVLTF.

The chain employs TRBV6-8 and TRBJ1-2; 10 nucleotides line up with TRBD1. The CDR3 extends over 14 amino acids. Germline trimming cut 6 bases from V and 7 bases from J; bases unmatched to any gene: 8. Germline values: CDR1 MNHGY, CDR2 SAAAGT. The CDR3 DNA follows: TGTGCCAGCAGACTCGGGACAGGGGCTGTTGGCTACACCTTC. Translating it yields CASRLGTGAVGYTF.

The chain links TRBV18 to TRBJ2-2, with D uncertain. Trimming pared 2 bases from V and 2 bases from J, leaving 15 bases between. The CDR3 loop spans 17 amino acids. Germline V gives CDR1 KGHSH, CDR2 LQKENI. The CDR3 is CASSPSPAGPNTGELFF. CDR3 in DNA: TGTGCCAGCTCACCATCCCCTGCCGGGCCCAACACCGGGGAGCTGTTTTTT.

This clone was seen just once. The V call is TRBV28, the J call TRBJ2-7; 7 nucleotides line up with TRBD1. This CDR3 region has 15 residues. In germline, CDR1 is MDHEN, CDR2 SYDVKM. V gave up 3 bases and J gave up 1 base; unmatched junction bases: 6. Here the CDR3 DNA reads TGTGCCAGCAGTTTGGCGGCAGGGGGATCCTACGAGCAGTACTTC. The encoded protein is CASSLAAGGSYEQYF.

This clone is labeled as medium-sized. The gene calls are TRBV12-2 and TRBJ2-3; the tabulated D call, TRBD2, remains unverified against the DNA. TRBV12-2 is classified as a pseudogene. The CDR3 length is 14 residues. Here the CDR3 DNA reads TGTGCCAGTCGGTGGGACTATAGCACAGATACGCAGTATTTT. This encodes CASRWDYSTDTQYF.

In DNA form, the CDR3 reads TGTGCCAGCAGTGCAAACAGGGGGCTGGAGACCCAGTACTTC. Its translation is CASSANRGLETQYF. The rearrangement joins TRBV6-8 to TRBJ2-5; TRBD1 aligns across 9 bases. The CDR3 has 14 amino acids. V shed 5 bases, J shed 5 bases, and the junction held 6 bases outside the gene matches. CDR1 MNHGY and CDR2 SAAAGT come from the germline V gene.

This clone occurred a few times. The rearrangement uses TRBV6-8 and TRBJ2-5, with 9 bases that match TRBD1. This CDR3 spans 17 amino acids. Trimming cost V 5 bases and J 5 bases; bases outside gene matches: 15. Germline loops: CDR1 MNHGY, CDR2 SAAAGT. CDR3 region: CASSEPFGTGKRETQYF. The DNA for the CDR3 is TGTGCCAGCAGTGAGCCCTTCGGGACAGGGAAAAGGGAGACCCAGTACTTC.

V gene TRBV12-1 combines with J gene TRBJ1-5; TRBD1, the table's D call, lacks a check against the DNA. TRBV12-1 is flagged as a pseudogene. This CDR3 contains 16 residues. As DNA, the CDR3 is TGTGCCAGCAGCTTTGCGCGGACAGGGGGCAATCAGCCCCAGCATTTT. The encoded protein is CASSFARTGGNQPQHF.

The genes are TRBV7-6 and TRBJ2-6; tentatively, D is TRBD2 (5 bases). This CDR3 contains 15 residues. The germline V gene has CDR1 SGHVS and CDR2 FNYEAQ. V was pared by 3 bases and J by 1 base, with 7 bases between. The CDR3 spells CASSFRGSGANVLTF. The DNA of the CDR3 is TGTGCCAGCAGCTTCAGAGGGTCTGGGGCCAACGTCCTGACTTTC. The full variable domain, its missing parts supplied by reference TRBV7-6 and TRBJ2-6, is GAGVSQSPRYKVTKRGQDVALRCDPISGHVSLYWYRQALGQGPEFLTYFNYEAQQDKSGLPNDRFSAERPEGSISTLTIQRTEQRDSAMYRCASSFRGSGANVLTFGAGSRLTVL.

This clone was seen more than once but under ten times. V and J are TRBV28 and TRBJ1-3; D is possibly TRBD1 (6 bases). In germline, CDR1 is MDHEN, CDR2 SYDVKM. The CDR3 covers 15 residues. Trimming removed 3 bases from V and 3 bases from J, with 12 bases in between. CDR3 sequence reads: CASSFRGRFGNTIYF. CDR3 in DNA: TGTGCCAGCAGTTTCAGGGGTCGGTTTGGAAACACCATATATTTT.

The V gene is TRBV6-8, the J gene TRBJ1-5; TRBD1 might be the D (6 bases). With 11 bases removed from V and 5 bases from J, the gap between germline ends came to 19 bases. Germline CDR1 and CDR2: MNHGY and SAAAGT. This CDR3 contains 14 residues. CDR3 bases: TGTGCCGGGGGGGGCAGGAACACTTATCAGCCCCAGCATTTT. Translation: CAGGGRNTYQPQHF.

This clone was counted a single time. The J gene is TRBJ1-4, the V gene TRBV28; TRBD1 matches at 8 bases. This CDR3 is built from 15 residues. With 6 bases clipped from V and 11 bases from J, the junction kept 14 bases outside the gene matches. Germline-derived CDR1 and CDR2 are MDHEN and SYDVKM. The CDR3 nucleotides are TGTGCCAGCAGCGCGCAGGGGGCGGGTCGGTGGAAACTGTTTTTT. Residues: CASSAQGAGRWKLFF.

This clone was found once. This CDR3 reads CSALDNSAGNEQFF. CDR3 in DNA: TGCAGCGCCTTGGACAACTCAGCGGGGAATGAGCAGTTCTTC. The chain joins TRBV29-1 to TRBJ2-1; TRBD2 aligns across 7 bases. The CDR3 has 14 residues. The germline V gene encodes CDR1 SQVTM and CDR2 ANQGSEA. V lost 7 bases and J lost 7; bases outside the gene matches: 13.

This chain uses TRBV25-1 with TRBJ2-7; D uncertain. The CDR3 contains 12 residues. The V gene lost 7 bases and the J gene lost 3 bases, with 10 bases spanning the gap. Per the germline V gene, CDR1 is MGHDK and CDR2 is SYGVNS. CDR3 in DNA: TGTGCCAGCACGGGCCCCGGCTACGAGCAGTACTTC. Translating it yields CASTGPGYEQYF.

This clone occurred a few times. V gene TRBV6-8 combines with J gene TRBJ1-1; 8 bases fit TRBD1. Germline CDR1 MNHGY, CDR2 SAAAGT. Losses at the gene ends were 5 bases for V and 6 bases for J; bases not matched to a gene: 14. The CDR3 is 16 residues long. CDR3 residues: CASSTPGTGRFAEAFF. As DNA, the CDR3 is TGTGCCAGCAGTACCCCCGGGACAGGAAGGTTTGCTGAAGCTTTCTTT.